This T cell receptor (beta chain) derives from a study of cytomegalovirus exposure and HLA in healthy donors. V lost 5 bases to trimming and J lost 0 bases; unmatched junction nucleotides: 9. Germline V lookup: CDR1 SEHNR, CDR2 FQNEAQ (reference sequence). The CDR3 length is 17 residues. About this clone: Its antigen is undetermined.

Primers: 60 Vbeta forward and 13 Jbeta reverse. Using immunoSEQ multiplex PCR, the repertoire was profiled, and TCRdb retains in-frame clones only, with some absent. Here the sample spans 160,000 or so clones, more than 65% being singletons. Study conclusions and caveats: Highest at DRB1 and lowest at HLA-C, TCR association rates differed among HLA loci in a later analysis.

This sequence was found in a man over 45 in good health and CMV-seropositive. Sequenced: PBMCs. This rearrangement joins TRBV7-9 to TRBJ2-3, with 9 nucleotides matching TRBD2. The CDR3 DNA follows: TGTGCCAGCAGCCTGACGGGACTAGCTTTGAGCACAGATACGCAGTATTTT. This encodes CASSLTGLALSTDTQYF.